What follows are 12 T cell receptor beta chains derived from one specimen sequenced in a study of early T cells in non-severe SARS-CoV-2 infection. MiXCR, applied by TCRdb to the 5' RACE reads, yields one record per CDR3 protein. This sample carries around 93,000 distinct CDR3 sequences, approximately 12% of them seen once, and the ten largest clones take approximately 4.7%. The sequencing used whole blood, collected at baseline. Receptor source: an adult who was a healthcare worker with PCR-confirmed SARS-CoV-2 infection or an uninfected control (not recorded which).

This clonotype was seen only a few times. V usage is TRBV4-1 and J usage is TRBJ1-1; D unresolved. Between the trimmed V and J ends, which lost 0 bases and 1 base, there was a span of 9 bases. Germline V gives CDR1 MGHRA, CDR2 YSYEKL. CDR3 length equals 15 residues. For the CDR3, the DNA is TGCGCCAGCAGCCAAGAAGTAGCAGAGAACACTGAAGCTTTCTTT. Translation gives CASSQEVAENTEAFF.

In its sample, this clonotype was seen many times. The chain combines TRBV6-1 with TRBJ1-3, with D hard to call. CDR3 length: 15 amino acids. CDR1 and CDR2 (germline): MNHNS, SASEGT. V dropped 1 base and J dropped 0 bases, with 7 bases sitting between them. As DNA, the CDR3 is TGTGCCAGCAGTGAAGGGATTTACTCTGGAAACACCATATATTTT. Translated: CASSEGIYSGNTIYF.

As for this clonotype: Since no conserved phenylalanine or tryptophan closes the CDR3, a read error is the likely cause. The CDR3 region has the DNA TGTGCCAGCAGCCCGCGGAGTCCCGGCGAGCAGTACATC. It yields the protein CASSPRSPGEQYI. This sequence joins TRBV3-1 and TRBJ2-7, with D unclear. V lost 4 bases, J lost 6 bases, and 13 bases lay in between. The length of the CDR3 is 13 residues. Germline-derived CDR1 and CDR2 are LGHDT and YNNKEL (reference sequence).

This clonotype has just a few counts. The gene calls are TRBV6-6 and TRBJ1-2; weak D call: TRBD1 (5 bases). V was clipped by 7 bases and J by 5 bases, with 17 bases between them. From germline, CDR1 is MNHNY and CDR2 SVGAGI (reference sequence). This CDR3 contains 14 residues. The CDR3: CASTPSRELYGYTF. In DNA, the CDR3 is TGTGCCAGCACGCCCTCCAGGGAGTTGTATGGCTACACCTTC.

V and J are TRBV29-1 and TRBJ2-1, with no clear D. Trimming cost V 4 bases and J 9 bases, with 13 bases left between them. The CDR3 has 12 residues. Per germline, CDR1 SQVTM and CDR2 ANQGSEA. CDR3 region: CSVGNPVGEQFF. CDR3 nucleotide sequence: TGCAGCGTTGGCAACCCGGTTGGTGAGCAGTTCTTC.

The chain has TRBV7-3 and TRBJ2-1; TRBD2 aligns across 11 bases. Germline lookup yields CDR1 SGHTA and CDR2 FQGTGA. The V gene end was trimmed by 1 base and the J gene end by 5 bases; junction bases not matched to a gene: 22. The length of the CDR3 is 22 residues. The CDR3 region has the DNA TGTGCCAGCAGCTTAAGGCCCCCTCGCGCTAGCGGGGGGACCATTCGGGACAATGAGCAGTTCTTC. Encoded protein: CASSLRPPRASGGTIRDNEQFF. Using reference TRBV7-3 and TRBJ2-1 for the parts outside the CDR3, the full variable domain is GAGVSQTPSNKVTEKGKYVELRCDPISGHTALYWYRQSLGQGPEFLIYFQGTGAADDSGLPNDRFFAVRPEGSVSTLKIQRTERGDSAVYLCASSLRPPRASGGTIRDNEQFFGPGTRLTVL.

This sequence joins TRBV18 and TRBJ1-1; D is perhaps TRBD1 (5 bases). The V and J ends lost 6 bases and 5 bases respectively, with 13 bases between them. The germline V gene has CDR1 KGHSH and CDR2 LQKENI. This CDR3 has 13 amino acids. In nucleotides, the CDR3 is TGTGCCAGCTCCCCCCGGAGGGGAACTGAAGCTTTCTTT. Amino acids: CASSPRRGTEAFF.

This clonotype has a handful of counts. The chain has TRBV2 and TRBJ1-5, with a weak D call TRBD1 (5 bases). In germline, CDR1 is SNHLY, CDR2 FYNNEI. CDR3 size: 14 residues. Between the trimmed V and J ends, which lost 3 bases and 2 bases, there was a span of 8 bases. CDR3: CASSDATGNQPQHF. In nucleotides, the CDR3 is TGTGCCAGCAGTGATGCGACAGGCAATCAGCCCCAGCATTTT.

The chain employs TRBV18 and TRBJ1-1; D is perhaps TRBD1 (5 bases). Between the trimmed V and J ends, which lost 3 bases and 11 bases, there was a span of 13 bases. Per the germline V gene, CDR1 is KGHSH and CDR2 is LQKENI. The length of the CDR3 is 12 residues. CDR3 amino acids: CASSPPQGSAFF. Written as DNA, the CDR3 is TGTGCCAGCTCACCCCCTCAGGGTAGTGCTTTCTTT.

The V call is TRBV7-9, the J call TRBJ2-1; perhaps TRBD1 as D (5 bases). Germline CDR1 reads SEHNR; CDR2 reads FQNEAQ (reference sequence). V lost 2 bases to trimming and J lost 6 bases, with 14 bases between them. This CDR3 has 15 amino acids. CDR3 DNA: TGTGCCAGCAGCTTATTGGGGCCTCGGCGCAATGAGCAGTTCTTC. It encodes CASSLLGPRRNEQFF.

This chain uses TRBV20-1 with TRBJ2-7, with TRBD2 identical over 7 bases. Germline V CDR1 and CDR2: DFQATT, SNEGSKA (reference sequence). The CDR3 length is 14 residues. J lost 4 bases, V lost 3 bases, and 9 bases had no gene match. The CDR3 sequence: CSASGASGPYEQYF. The DNA for the CDR3 is TGCAGTGCTAGTGGGGCTAGCGGACCGTACGAGCAGTACTTC.

This chain connects TRBV12-3 or TRBV12-4 to TRBJ2-1; 9 bases line up with TRBD1. V lost 5 bases and J lost 8; bases outside the gene matches: 10. The CDR3 runs 15 residues. CDR3 nucleotides: TGTGCCAGCAGTCCACGACAGGGGGGTTCTGATGAGCAGTTCTTC. It is translated as CASSPRQGGSDEQFF.